These T cell receptor beta chains were read from a single sample in a study of blood T cell repertoires in COVID-19. The repertoire was sequenced with immunoSEQ multiplex PCR; TCRdb's copy has only in-frame clones and lacks some. The sample has over 150,000 clones; around four fifths are singletons. What was sequenced was PBMCs or T cells enriched from blood (not recorded which). These receptors were taken from a middle-aged man who had recovered from COVID-19. The CDR3 runs from the conserved cysteine through the conserved F or W. The D gene is left open where the match is weak. Some rows mark clone size as missing; the rest say once, few, many or name a class of expanded clone.

V	length	D	J	size	DNA	CDR3
TRBV4-1	15	TRBD1	TRBJ1-1	NA	TGCGCCAGCAACCTCCGGACAGGGTTGAGCACTGAAGCTTTCTTT	CASNLRTGLSTEAFF
TRBV21-1	18	NA	TRBJ2-2	NA	TGTGCCAGCGGACCTAGCTTCACAGCCCTGAAGAACACCGGGGAGCTGTTTTTT	CASGPSFTALKNTGELFF
TRBV9	17	TRBD2	TRBJ2-7	NA	TGTGCCAGCAGCGTAGAGTGGGGGACTAGCGGGATCCACGAGCAGTACTTC	CASSVEWGTSGIHEQYF
TRBV28	16	TRBD2	TRBJ2-3	few	TGTGCCAGCAGTTTAGCGCCAGCGGGGGGCACAGATACGCAGTATTTT	CASSLAPAGGTDTQYF
TRBV4-3	18	TRBD2	TRBJ2-1	NA	TGCGCCAGCAGCCACCTTCTGGTCGACGGGAGGGCCTTCAGGGAGCAGTTCTTC	CASSHLLVDGRAFREQFF
TRBV7-9	14	NA	TRBJ2-3	NA	TGTGCCAGCAGCTCGACGGGAGTATCAGATACGCAGTATTTT	CASSSTGVSDTQYF
TRBV18	14	NA	TRBJ2-2	NA	TGTGCCAGCTCGCCTACCAAAGATTCAGGGGAGCTGTTTTTT	CASSPTKDSGELFF
TRBV2	15	TRBD1	TRBJ2-5	few	TGTGCCAGCAGCGCCGGGACAGGGGGCAGAGAGACCCAGTACTTC	CASSAGTGGRETQYF
TRBV3-1/TRBV3-2	18	NA	TRBJ2-3	once	TGTGCCAGCAGCCAGGCGGGCGTTTTCGCGGGACGCACAGATACGCAGTATTTT	CASSQAGVFAGRTDTQYF
TRBV4-3	17	TRBD2	TRBJ2-7	NA	TGCGCCAGCAGCCAAGATCGAGCTAGCGGGATCAGCTACGAGCAGTACTTC	CASSQDRASGISYEQYF
TRBV7-9	14	TRBD1	TRBJ2-7	NA	TGTGCCAGCAGCTCCTCGGGACAGGGTAACGAGCAGTACTTC	CASSSSGQGNEQYF
TRBV18	15	NA	TRBJ1-1	NA	TGTGCCAGCTCACCGGGACAAGCCCTTGGACGGGAAGCTTTCTTT	CASSPGQALGREAFF
TRBV7-8	17	TRBD2	TRBJ2-1	once	TGTGCCAGCAGCTTAGGCGGGGGAGGGGCTTCCTACAATGAGCAGTTCTTC	CASSLGGGGASYNEQFF
TRBV6-5	14	NA	TRBJ2-2	NA	TGTGCCAGCAGTTACGCGGCGAACACCGGGGAGCTGTTTTTT	CASSYAANTGELFF
TRBV7-2	14	NA	TRBJ1-2	NA	TGTGCCAGCAGCGCCATGGGGCAGATCTATGGCTACACCTTC	CASSAMGQIYGYTF
TRBV10-3	14	NA	TRBJ1-3	NA	TGTGCCATCAGTGGGGAGACGACAGGAGACACCATATATTTT	CAISGETTGDTIYF
TRBV28	14	TRBD2	TRBJ2-4	NA	TGTGCCAGCAGTACCTTAGCGGGAGCCGGCATTCAGTACTTC	CASSTLAGAGIQYF
TRBV4-2	17	TRBD1	TRBJ1-2	NA	TGTGCCAGCAGCACCAACCAACAGGGGGCGCAGGGCTATGGCTACACCTTC	CASSTNQQGAQGYGYTF
TRBV6-5	15	NA	TRBJ1-2	once	TGTGCCAGCAGCCAGATAGGAGTAGGAGGCTATGGCTACACCTTC	CASSQIGVGGYGYTF
TRBV18	17	NA	TRBJ1-6	NA	TGTGCCAGCTCACCACCTACAGGGAGCTCCTATAATTCACCCCTCCACTTT	CASSPPTGSSYNSPLHF
TRBV6-5	15	NA	TRBJ2-7	NA	TGTGCCAGCAGACCCACATTACAGGGAATGGGCGAGCAGTACTTC	CASRPTLQGMGEQYF
TRBV15	14	NA	TRBJ1-1	NA	TGTGCCACCAGCAGATCAGGGGAAAATAGTGAAGCTTTCTTT	CATSRSGENSEAFF
TRBV7-3	13	TRBD2	TRBJ2-1	NA	TGTGCCAGCAGCTTAAAGCGGGAAGATGAGCAGTTCTTC	CASSLKREDEQFF
TRBV11-2	16	TRBD1	TRBJ2-1	NA	TGTGCCAGCAGCGTAGAGCCCCAGGGGGCCAACAATGAGCAGTTCTTC	CASSVEPQGANNEQFF
TRBV28	14	TRBD1	TRBJ1-1	NA	TGTGCCAGCAGTCCCAACAGGGGCCCAACTGAAGCTTTCTTT	CASSPNRGPTEAFF
TRBV19	13	NA	TRBJ1-1	NA	TGTGCCAGTACGTGGACAGCCAACACTGAAGCTTTCTTT	CASTWTANTEAFF
TRBV7-2	15	TRBD1	TRBJ2-1	NA	TGTGCCAGCAGCATCTTGTACAGGGGGTGGAATGAGCAGTTCTTC	CASSILYRGWNEQFF
TRBV7-2	16	NA	TRBJ1-5	NA	TGTGCCAGCAGCTTGGGATCGGGGGGCGGCAATCAGCCCCAGCATTTT	CASSLGSGGGNQPQHF
TRBV10-3	15	TRBD2	TRBJ2-5	NA	TGTGCCATCAGTGGGAGCGGGAGGGCCGCGGAGACCCAGTACTTC	CAISGSGRAAETQYF